This T cell receptor (beta chain) is from a study of blood T cell repertoires in COVID-19. For the study at large: Samples came from the United States, Italy and Spain, spanning acute and convalescent COVID-19. Sample material is recorded as cDNA or gDNA derived from T cells, B-cell-depleted T cells, or PBMCs.

In the study's own analysis: Reference gene primer amplification gave nucleated cell count estimates. The assay was immunoSEQ multiplex PCR, and TCRdb's table has in-frame clones only and misses some. V and J calls and clone size come straight from that table; D and trimming were deduced from the DNA. The top ten clones hold less than 9% of a sample with just over 350,000 clones, about 86% of them seen once. The CDR3 has 15 residues. Germline loops: CDR1 DFQATT, CDR2 SNEGSKA (reference sequence). The V and J ends lost 3 bases and 4 bases respectively, with 16 bases between them. The Seattle patients joined while their infection was active and were tracked longitudinally afterward.

This sequence joins TRBV20-1 and TRBJ1-5; the D gene is possibly TRBD1 (6 bases). This sequence originates from a woman aged 55-69 years with COVID-19, enrolled during active disease. The material sequenced was peripheral blood. Written as DNA, the CDR3 is TGCAGTGCTAGTTTGCCCAGGGGCCTTAATCAGCCCCAGCATTTT. Its protein is CSASLPRGLNQPQHF.